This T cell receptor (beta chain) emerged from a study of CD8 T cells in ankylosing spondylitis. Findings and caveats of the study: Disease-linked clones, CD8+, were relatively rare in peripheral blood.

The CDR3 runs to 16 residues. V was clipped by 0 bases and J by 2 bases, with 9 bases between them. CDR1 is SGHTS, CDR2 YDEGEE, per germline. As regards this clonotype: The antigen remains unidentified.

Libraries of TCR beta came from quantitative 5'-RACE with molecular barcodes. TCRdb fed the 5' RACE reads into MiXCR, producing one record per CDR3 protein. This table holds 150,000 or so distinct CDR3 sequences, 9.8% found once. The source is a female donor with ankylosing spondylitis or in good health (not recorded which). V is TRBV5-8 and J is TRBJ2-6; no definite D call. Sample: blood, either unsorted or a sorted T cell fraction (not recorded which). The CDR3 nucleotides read TGTGCCAGCAGCTTGGTATCCGTAGCTGGGGCCAACGTCCTGACTTTC. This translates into CASSLVSVAGANVLTF.